Shown below are 16 T cell receptor beta chains from a single sample sequenced in a study of identical twins. TCRdb analysed the 5' RACE reads with MiXCR anew, one entry per CDR3 protein. The sample includes about 450,000 distinct CDR3 sequences, around a sixth of them seen just once. Sequenced material: naive T cells sorted from blood. These receptor sequences come from a man aged 50-60 years in good health.

This clonotype was counted a few times. The chain links TRBV28 to TRBJ2-7, with 10 bases that match TRBD2. The CDR3 runs 13 residues. J was trimmed by 2 bases and V by 11 bases; bases with no gene match: 6. Germline V gene data show CDR1 as MDHEN and CDR2 as SYDVKM. The CDR3 DNA reads as TGTGCCGTACGGACTAGCGGAGCCTACGAGCAGTACTTC. Translating it yields CAVRTSGAYEQYF.

The genes are TRBV25-1 and TRBJ1-4; 7 nucleotides line up with TRBD1. The CDR3 covers 16 residues. J lost 4 bases, V lost 2 bases, and 7 bases had no gene match. Looked up from germline, CDR1 is MGHDK and CDR2 is SYGVNS. The CDR3 is CASSESSGTVNEKLFF. The CDR3 coding sequence is TGTGCCAGCAGTGAAAGCAGCGGGACAGTTAATGAAAAACTGTTTTTT.

V usage is TRBV5-4 and J usage is TRBJ2-4; possible D gene TRBD1, 6 bases. The V end was cut by 3 bases, the J end by 5 bases, with 15 bases between. The CDR3 length is 15 residues. Germline assignment: CDR1 SGHNT and CDR2 YYREEE (reference sequence). The CDR3 region is CASSSGAGVQNIQYF. As DNA, the CDR3 is TGTGCCAGCAGCTCCGGGGCAGGGGTCCAAAACATTCAGTACTTC.

This clonotype was recorded many times. The rearrangement uses TRBV20-1 and TRBJ2-3; D is perhaps TRBD2 (6 bases). Germline lookup yields CDR1 DFQATT and CDR2 SNEGSKA (reference sequence). Trimming removed 6 bases at V and 0 bases at J, with 13 bases between. The CDR3 is 14 residues long. In nucleotides, the CDR3 is TGCAGTGCAGGAGGGTGGCCTAGCACAGATACGCAGTATTTT. Protein sequence: CSAGGWPSTDTQYF.

This sequence joins TRBV7-6 and TRBJ2-2; 7 bases are a match to TRBD2. The CDR3 covers 15 residues. With V trimmed by 6 bases and J by 0 bases, 4 bases remained unmatched. The germline V gene has CDR1 SGHVS and CDR2 FNYEAQ. CDR3 loop: CASSFRGANTGELFF. The CDR3 DNA sequence: TGTGCCAGCAGTTTTCGGGGGGCGAACACCGGGGAGCTGTTTTTT.

The gene calls are TRBV7-9 and TRBJ2-4; tentatively, D is TRBD1 (5 bases). The DNA end is a closer match to TRBJ2-5, so the J assignment may be wrong. This CDR3 has 11 amino acids. Germline CDR1 and CDR2: SEHNR and FQNEAQ (reference sequence). The DNA for the CDR3 is TGTGCCAGCAGCGCCACAGGGACCCAGTACTTC. This translates into CASSATGTQYF.

This clonotype was seen at least ten times. This chain uses TRBV4-1 with TRBJ1-1; 11 positions match TRBD1. The CDR3 spans 16 residues. Germline V CDR1 and CDR2: MGHRA, YSYEKL. Trimming at V came to 0 bases and at J to 8 bases, leaving 8 bases not matched to a gene. CDR3 coding DNA: TGCGCCAGCAGCCAAGATCTCGGGACAGGGGGTAGAGAAGCTTTCTTT. It specifies CASSQDLGTGGREAFF.

This clonotype was counted only a few times. The rearrangement links TRBV7-9 to TRBJ2-2; D remains unclear. This CDR3 is 14 amino acids long. Germline V gives CDR1 SEHNR, CDR2 FQNEAQ (reference sequence). V was shortened by 0 bases and J by 4 bases, with 6 bases between the two germline ends. CDR3 bases: TGTGCCAGCAGCTTAGCTGCGCTCACCGGGGAGCTGTTTTTT. It is translated as CASSLAALTGELFF.

In its sample, this clonotype was seen many times. The V gene is TRBV7-2, the J gene TRBJ2-7; tentative D call: TRBD1 (5 bases). The germline V and J ends were trimmed by 4 bases and 3 bases, with 10 bases remaining between them. Germline values: CDR1 SGHTA, CDR2 FQGNSA. CDR3 size: 13 residues. The DNA of the CDR3 is TGTGCCAGCAGCTCCTCAGGGTTCTACGAGCAGTACTTC. This encodes CASSSSGFYEQYF.

In this sample, this clonotype turned up a few times. The V call is TRBV7-9, the J call TRBJ2-7; 10 bases align to TRBD1. CDR1 SEHNR and CDR2 FQNEAQ come from the germline V gene (reference sequence). There are 15 residues in the CDR3. After removal of 7 bases from V and 3 bases from J, the junction contained 9 bases not matched to a gene. The CDR3 coding sequence is TGTGCCAGCACGAAGCGACAGGGGGCCTTCTACGAGCAGTACTTC. Encoded protein: CASTKRQGAFYEQYF.

About this clonotype: This could be a read error, since a much larger clone is one nucleotide away. The chain has TRBV24-1 and TRBJ2-2; 10 nucleotides match TRBD1. Germline CDR1 and CDR2: KGHDR and SFDVKD. CDR3 length: 14 residues. The CDR3 nucleotides read TGTGCCACCAGACCGGGACAGGGGCCCGGGGAGCTGCTTTTT. Its translation: CATRPGQGPGELLF.

The chain uses TRBV7-2 and TRBJ1-2, with 8 bases matching TRBD1. V dropped 4 bases and J dropped 7; count of bases not matched to a gene: 8. The CDR3 extends over 14 amino acids. Germline lookup yields CDR1 SGHTA and CDR2 FQGNSA. Here the CDR3 DNA reads TGTGCCAGCAGCTCGCAGGGGGCGTTGGGTGGCTACACCTTC. Translated: CASSSQGALGGYTF.

At least ten counts were recorded for this clonotype. The CDR3 coding sequence is TGCGCCAGCAGCTTGGAGGGGACAAGTACACCCCTCCACTTT. It yields the protein CASSLEGTSTPLHF. V is TRBV5-1 and J is TRBJ1-6, with a weak D call TRBD1 (6 bases). The ends were cut back, 0 bases at V and 11 bases at J, with 12 bases in the middle. The germline V gene encodes CDR1 SGHRS and CDR2 YFSETQ. This CDR3 spans 14 amino acids.

This clonotype has a handful of counts. The chain couples TRBV5-1 to TRBJ2-7; 9 bases align to TRBD1. Germline V gene sequence: CDR1 SGHRS, CDR2 YFSETQ. Trimming removed 2 bases from V and 4 bases from J; junction bases left unmatched: 4. The CDR3 length is 14 residues. The CDR3 nucleotides read TGCGCCAGCAGCTTTGTGGACAGGGGTTACGAGCAGTACTTC. Its protein product is CASSFVDRGYEQYF.

This clonotype was counted between two and nine times. The chain couples TRBV28 to TRBJ2-7; D call uncertain. The CDR3 loop spans 15 amino acids. With 7 bases removed from V and 0 bases from J, the gap between germline ends came to 16 bases. From germline, CDR1 is MDHEN and CDR2 SYDVKM. As DNA, the CDR3 is TGTGCCAGCACTCCTGCCGGGTCGTACTCCTACGAGCAGTACTTC. Its protein is CASTPAGSYSYEQYF.

This rearrangement joins TRBV11-1 to TRBJ2-7; no clear D. CDR1 SGHAT and CDR2 FQDESV come from the germline V gene (reference sequence). This CDR3 contains 14 residues. The V and J ends lost 5 bases and 1 base respectively, with 12 bases between them. The CDR3 DNA reads TGTGCCAGCAGCCGCCTACAGTCATCCTACGAGCAGTACTTC. Encoded protein: CASSRLQSSYEQYF.